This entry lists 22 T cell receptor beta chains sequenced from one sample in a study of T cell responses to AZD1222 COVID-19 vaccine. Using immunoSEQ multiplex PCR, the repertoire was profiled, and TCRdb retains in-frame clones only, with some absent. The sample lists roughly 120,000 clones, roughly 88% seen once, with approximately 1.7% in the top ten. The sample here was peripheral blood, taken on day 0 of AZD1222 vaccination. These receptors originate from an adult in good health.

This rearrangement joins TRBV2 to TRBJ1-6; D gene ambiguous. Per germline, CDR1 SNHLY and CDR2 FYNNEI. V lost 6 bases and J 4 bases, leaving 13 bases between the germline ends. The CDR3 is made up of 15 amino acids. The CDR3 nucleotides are TGTGCCAGCAGGGAGGGAGAGGCTTATAATTCACCCCTCCACTTT. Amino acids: CASREGEAYNSPLHF.

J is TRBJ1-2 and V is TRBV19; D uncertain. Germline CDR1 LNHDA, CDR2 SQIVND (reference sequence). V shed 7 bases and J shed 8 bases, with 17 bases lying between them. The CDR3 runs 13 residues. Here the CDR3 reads CASTVDAVGGYTF. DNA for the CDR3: TGTGCCAGTACCGTGGATGCCGTGGGGGGCTACACCTTC.

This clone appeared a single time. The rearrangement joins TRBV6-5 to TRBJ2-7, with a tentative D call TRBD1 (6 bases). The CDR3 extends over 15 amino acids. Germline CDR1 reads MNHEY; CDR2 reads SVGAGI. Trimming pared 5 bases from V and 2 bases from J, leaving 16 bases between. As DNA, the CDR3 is TGTGCCAGCAGTCCCCTTCGGACAGCCCCCTACGAGCAGTACTTC. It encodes CASSPLRTAPYEQYF.

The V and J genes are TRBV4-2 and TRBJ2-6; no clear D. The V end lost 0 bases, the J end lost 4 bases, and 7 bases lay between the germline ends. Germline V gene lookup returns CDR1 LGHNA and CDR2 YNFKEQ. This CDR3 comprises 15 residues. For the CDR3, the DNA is TGTGCCAGCAGCCAAGATTATGGCGGGGCCAACGTCCTGACTTTC. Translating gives CASSQDYGGANVLTF.

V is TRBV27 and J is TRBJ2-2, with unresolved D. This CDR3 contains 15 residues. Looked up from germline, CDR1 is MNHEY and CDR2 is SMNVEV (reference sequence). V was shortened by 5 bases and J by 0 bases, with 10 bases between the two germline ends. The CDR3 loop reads CASSPYDPNTGELFF. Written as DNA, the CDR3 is TGTGCCAGCAGTCCCTACGACCCGAACACCGGGGAGCTGTTTTTT.

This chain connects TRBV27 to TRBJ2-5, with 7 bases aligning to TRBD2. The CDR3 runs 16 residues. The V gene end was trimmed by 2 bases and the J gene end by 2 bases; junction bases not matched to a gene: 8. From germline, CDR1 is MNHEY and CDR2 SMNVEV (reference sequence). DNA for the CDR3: TGTGCCAGCAGTTTAAGGTCCCGCGGGGGACAAGAGACCCAGTACTTC. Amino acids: CASSLRSRGGQETQYF.

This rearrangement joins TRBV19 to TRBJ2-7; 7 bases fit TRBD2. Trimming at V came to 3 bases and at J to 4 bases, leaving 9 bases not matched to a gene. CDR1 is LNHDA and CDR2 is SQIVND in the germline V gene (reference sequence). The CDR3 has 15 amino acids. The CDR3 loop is CASSIGLAENYEQYF. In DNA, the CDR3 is TGTGCCAGTAGTATCGGGCTAGCGGAAAATTACGAGCAGTACTTC.

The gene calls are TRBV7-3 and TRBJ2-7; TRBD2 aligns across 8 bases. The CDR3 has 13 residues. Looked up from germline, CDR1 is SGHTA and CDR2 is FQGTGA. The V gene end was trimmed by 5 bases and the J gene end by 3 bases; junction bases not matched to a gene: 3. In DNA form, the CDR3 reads TGTGCCAGCAGCGGGAGCGGGAGCTACGAGCAGTACTTC. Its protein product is CASSGSGSYEQYF.

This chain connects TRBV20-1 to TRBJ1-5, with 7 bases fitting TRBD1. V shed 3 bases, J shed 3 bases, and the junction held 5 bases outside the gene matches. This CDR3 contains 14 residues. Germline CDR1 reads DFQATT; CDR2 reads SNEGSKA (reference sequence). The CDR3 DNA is TGCAGTGCTAGTGCCGGGACAGACAATCAGCCCCAGCATTTT. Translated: CSASAGTDNQPQHF.

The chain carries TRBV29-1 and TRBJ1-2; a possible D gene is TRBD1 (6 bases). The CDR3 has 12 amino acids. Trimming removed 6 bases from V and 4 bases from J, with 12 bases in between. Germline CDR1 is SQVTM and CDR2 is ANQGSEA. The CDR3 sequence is CSVGDTIYGYTF. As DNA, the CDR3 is TGCAGCGTAGGGGACACCATCTATGGCTACACCTTC.

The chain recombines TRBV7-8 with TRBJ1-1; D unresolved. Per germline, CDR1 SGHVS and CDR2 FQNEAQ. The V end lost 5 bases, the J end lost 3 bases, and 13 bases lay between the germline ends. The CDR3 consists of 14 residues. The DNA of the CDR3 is TGTGCCAGCAGCCGCTCAGGACGGGACACTGAAGCTTTCTTT. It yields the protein CASSRSGRDTEAFF.

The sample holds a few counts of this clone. The CDR3 nucleotides are TGTGCCAGCAGTCCACTAGCGGAGGGATCCTACGAGCAGTACTTC. Translating it yields CASSPLAEGSYEQYF. V usage is TRBV27 and J usage is TRBJ2-7; 8 bases are a match to TRBD2. Trimming took 5 bases from V and 1 from J; bases not matched to a gene: 7. Germline CDR1 and CDR2: MNHEY and SMNVEV (reference sequence). This CDR3 is 15 amino acids long.

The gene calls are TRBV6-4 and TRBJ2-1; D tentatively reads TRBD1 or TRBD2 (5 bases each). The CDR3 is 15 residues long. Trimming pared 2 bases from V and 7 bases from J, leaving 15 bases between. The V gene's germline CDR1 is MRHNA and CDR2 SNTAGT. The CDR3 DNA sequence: TGTGCCAGCAGTGACCACCGGGGCCGAGGGAATGAGCAGTTCTTC. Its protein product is CASSDHRGRGNEQFF.

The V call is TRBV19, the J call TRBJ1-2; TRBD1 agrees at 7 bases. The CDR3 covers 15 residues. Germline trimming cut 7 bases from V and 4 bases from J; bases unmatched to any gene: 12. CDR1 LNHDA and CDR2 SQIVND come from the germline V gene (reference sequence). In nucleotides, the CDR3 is TGTGCCAGTACCCCACAGGGGTCGGGTAGCTATGGCTACACCTTC. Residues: CASTPQGSGSYGYTF.

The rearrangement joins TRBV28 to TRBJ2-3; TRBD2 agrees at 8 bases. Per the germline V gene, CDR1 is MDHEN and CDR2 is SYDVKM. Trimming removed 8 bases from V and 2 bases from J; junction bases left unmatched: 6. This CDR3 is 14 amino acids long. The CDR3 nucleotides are TGTGCCAGCTGCCCGGGGGGGGCCACAGATACGCAGTATTTT. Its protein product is CASCPGGATDTQYF.

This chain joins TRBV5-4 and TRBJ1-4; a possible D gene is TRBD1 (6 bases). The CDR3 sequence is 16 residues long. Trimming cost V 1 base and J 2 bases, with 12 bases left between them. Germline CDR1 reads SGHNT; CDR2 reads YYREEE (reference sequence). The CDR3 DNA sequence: TGTGCCAGCAGCTTGAAAACGGGGGGCACTAATGAAAAACTGTTTTTT. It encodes CASSLKTGGTNEKLFF.

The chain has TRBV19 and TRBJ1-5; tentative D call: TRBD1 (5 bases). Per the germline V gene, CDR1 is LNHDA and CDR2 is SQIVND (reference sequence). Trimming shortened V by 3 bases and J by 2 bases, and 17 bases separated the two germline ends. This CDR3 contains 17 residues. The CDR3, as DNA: TGTGCCAGTAGTATCTACCAGGGTAGTATTGGCAATCAGCCCCAGCATTTT. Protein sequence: CASSIYQGSIGNQPQHF. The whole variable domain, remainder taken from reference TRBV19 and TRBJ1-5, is DGGITQSPKYLFRKEGQNVTLSCEQNLNHDAMYWYRQDPGQGLRLIYYSQIVNDFQKGDIAEGYSVSREKKESFPLTVTSAQKNPTAFYLCASSIYQGSIGNQPQHFGDGTRLSIL.

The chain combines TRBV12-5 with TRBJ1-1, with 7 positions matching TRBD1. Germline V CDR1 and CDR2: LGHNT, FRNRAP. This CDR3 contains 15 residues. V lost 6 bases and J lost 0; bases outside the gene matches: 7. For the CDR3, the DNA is TGTGCTAGTGGCCCCGACAGGGCTATGAACACTGAAGCTTTCTTT. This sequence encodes CASGPDRAMNTEAFF.

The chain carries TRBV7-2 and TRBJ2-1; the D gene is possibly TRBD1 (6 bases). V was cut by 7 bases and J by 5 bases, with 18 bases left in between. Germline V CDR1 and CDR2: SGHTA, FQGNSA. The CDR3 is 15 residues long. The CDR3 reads CASTLDRKGDNEQFF. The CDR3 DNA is TGTGCCAGCACGCTCGACCGAAAGGGGGACAATGAGCAGTTCTTC.

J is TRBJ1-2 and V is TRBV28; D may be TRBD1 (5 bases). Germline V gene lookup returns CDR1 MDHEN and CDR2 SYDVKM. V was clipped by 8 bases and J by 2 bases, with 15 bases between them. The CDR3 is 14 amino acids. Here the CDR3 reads CASADSSANYGYTF. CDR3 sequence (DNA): TGTGCCAGCGCAGACAGTTCGGCCAACTATGGCTACACCTTC.

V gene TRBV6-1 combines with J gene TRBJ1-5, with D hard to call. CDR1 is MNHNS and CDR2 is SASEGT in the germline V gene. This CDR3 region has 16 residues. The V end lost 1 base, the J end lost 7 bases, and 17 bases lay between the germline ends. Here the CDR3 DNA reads TGTGCCAGCAGTGAAGAGGTAGGGTCAGAGGTGCAGCCCCAGCATTTT. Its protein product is CASSEEVGSEVQPQHF.

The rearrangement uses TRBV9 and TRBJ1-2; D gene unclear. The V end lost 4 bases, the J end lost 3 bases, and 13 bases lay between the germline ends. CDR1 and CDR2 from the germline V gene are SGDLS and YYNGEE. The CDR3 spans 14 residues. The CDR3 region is CASSPALWDYGYTF. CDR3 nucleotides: TGTGCCAGCAGCCCCGCCTTGTGGGACTATGGCTACACCTTC. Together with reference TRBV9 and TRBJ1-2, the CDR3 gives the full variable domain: DSGVTQTPKHLITATGQRVTLRCSPRSGDLSVYWYQQSLDQGLQFLIQYYNGEERAKGNILERFSAQQFPDLHSELNLSSLELGDSALYFCASSPALWDYGYTFGSGTRLTVV.